This T cell receptor (beta chain) is drawn from a study of blood T cell repertoires in COVID-19. Sequencing used immunoSEQ multiplex PCR; TCRdb keeps in-frame clones, though not all of them. This sample carries about 190,000 clones, roughly 90% of them seen once, and the ten largest clones take 0.62%. Source material: peripheral blood. This TCR was recovered from a man aged 45-65 years with acute or convalescent COVID-19.

DNA for the CDR3: TGTGCCAGCAACAGCGGGCTAGCGGTCTACAATGAGCAGTTCTTC. It encodes CASNSGLAVYNEQFF. The rearrangement uses TRBV7-9 and TRBJ2-1; 7 nucleotides align to TRBD2. The CDR3 runs to 15 residues. CDR1 and CDR2 (germline): SEHNR, FQNEAQ (reference sequence). V lost 7 bases and J lost 3; bases outside the gene matches: 9.